This T cell receptor beta chain stems from a study of blood T cell repertoires in COVID-19. Overall study context: Both acute and convalescent COVID-19 samples were obtained from the United States, Italy and Spain.

Produced via immunoSEQ multiplex PCR; TCRdb's table is partial and in-frame only. The sample gives fewer than 200,000 clones, about four fifths of which show up once; roughly 3.5% is in the top ten. CDR1 is LGHDT and CDR2 is YNNKEL in the germline V gene (reference sequence). Trimming removed 1 base from V and 2 bases from J; junction bases left unmatched: 4. This CDR3 comprises 16 residues. The sequence came from a woman at least 80 years old with acute or convalescent COVID-19. This chain joins TRBV3-1 (or the pseudogene TRBV3-2) and TRBJ1-3; 8 positions match TRBD1. The sample consisted of peripheral blood. The CDR3 DNA sequence: TGTGCCAGCAGCCAAGTCCCAGGGGGCCCTGGAAACACCATATATTTT. The encoded protein is CASSQVPGGPGNTIYF.